This T cell receptor (beta chain) was sequenced for a study of T cells in placental villitis. In the study overall: The study compared placental TCR-beta repertoires across villitis of unknown etiology, gestational-age-matched unaffected controls, and infectious villitis to test an allograft-versus-infection hypothesis. Results and caveats for the whole study, not just this receptor: In villitis of unknown etiology, the expanded clones were largely private to each individual placenta, suggesting that there was no single initiating antigen. Sequencing bulk tissue could not tell helper, regulatory or cytotoxic T cells apart, could not separate maternal from fetal T cells, and left out gamma-delta receptors. Clonality was higher in villitis of unknown etiology placentae than in controls (median about 0.059 versus 0.0061, p=0.0025), a result indicating clonal expansion. CMV-specific clone frequencies were higher in infectious CMV cases than in villitis of unknown etiology (around 0.011 vs 0.00091), which did not differ from controls. Small amounts of decidua were contained in the paraffin blocks, so some of the captured T cells, especially in controls, may have been decidual rather than villous infiltrates.

Nine to ten placentae had a pathological diagnosis of high-grade villitis of unknown etiology and were chosen using the Amsterdam Criteria. Compared with the control and infectious villitis groups, mothers with villitis of unknown etiology had significantly greater gravidity and parity and more prior miscarriages. Placentae were collected after delivery and examined grossly and histologically before archival tissue was selected. Five 10-micron scrolls were cut from each FFPE block, and DNA was isolated using the AllPrep DNA/RNA FFPE Tissue kit. DNA concentration and purity were evaluated by NanoDrop, whereas RNA quality was assessed on a Bioanalyzer. Spanning cysteine to phenylalanine, the CDR3 consists of 18 amino acids. Just the 54-base CDR3 DNA is kept, in frame starting at base 1. TCR-beta CDR3 regions were amplified from genomic DNA with the immunoSEQ v4 bias-controlled multiplex PCR assay, run blinded to group allocation. To estimate the quantities of nucleated cells and T cells in each sample, reference gene primers were added alongside the TCR-beta primers. Sequencing of the libraries was performed on an Illumina MiSeq with a 100-cycle paired-end protocol. The authors processed their data as follows. Diversity and richness were calculated in immunoSEQ Analyzer software, with richness determined by iChao1 and clonality derived from Pielou evenness and Shannon diversity (0-1, with higher values meaning less diverse). CDR3 amino acid sequences with V/J genes were queried against VDJdb for CMV, EBV and influenza A specificities using confidence 3 and substitution 2. The Morisita-Horn index was used to assess TCR-beta amino acid clonotype overlap between villitis of unknown etiology, infectious villitis and control repertoires. TCRdb obtained this table from immuneACCESS and retained in-frame rearrangements with V and J assigned. These tables miss some clones; where compared with another copy, unresolved V genes account for less than half of the shortfall, and the remainder is unexplained. That table is the source of V, J and clone size, and D and trimming were worked out from the DNA. The sample contains 700 to 1,000 clones, approximately 87% of them found a single time. The ten largest clones represent about 12% of the sample.

Regarding this clone: What this receptor recognizes is not known. The sample holds no much larger clone one base away, and base qualities are not on file.

Sequenced input: placental tissue containing maternal and fetal cells. The receptor chain draws on TRBV12-2 and TRBJ2-3; TRBD2 reflects the table's D call only, with no check against the DNA. TRBV12-2 is recorded as a pseudogene. This receptor was identified in a human patient with villitis of unknown etiology; the placental T cells may come from both mother and fetus. Read as DNA, the sequence is TGTGCAAGTCGCTTCGTGGGAGGGGACCAGATCCAATCAGATACGCAGTATTTT. Its protein is CASRFVGGDQIQSDTQYF.